A single sample is the source of the 4 T cell receptor beta chains below, sequenced in a study of cytomegalovirus exposure and HLA in healthy donors. Profiled with immunoSEQ multiplex PCR; TCRdb holds only in-frame clones, not every one. The sample lists around 60,000 clones, roughly 95% occurring once. Input material: PBMCs. These receptors all stem from a woman under 30 in good health and CMV-seronegative.

The gene calls are TRBV4-2 and TRBJ2-2; 8 bases align to TRBD1. CDR1 and CDR2 from the germline V gene are LGHNA and YNFKEQ. Trimming at V came to 3 bases and at J to 6 bases, leaving 3 bases not matched to a gene. CDR3 length: 14 residues. CDR3 in DNA: TGTGCCAGCAGCCACCGGACAGGGTCCGGGGAGCTGTTTTTT. Amino acid sequence: CASSHRTGSGELFF.

V usage is TRBV6-1 and J usage is TRBJ2-7; D is possibly TRBD1 (5 bases). The CDR3 sequence is 14 residues long. In germline, CDR1 is MNHNS, CDR2 SASEGT. Trimming removed 1 base at V and 2 bases at J, with 9 bases between. The CDR3 DNA reads as TGTGCCAGCAGTGAAGGTTGGGGCCCCTACGAGCAGTACTTC. Translation: CASSEGWGPYEQYF.

This chain uses TRBV18 with TRBJ2-7, with D maybe TRBD2 (6 bases). Trimming cost V 3 bases and J 2 bases, with 11 bases left between them. CDR3 size: 14 residues. Germline-derived CDR1 and CDR2 are KGHSH and LQKENI. CDR3 sequence (DNA): TGTGCCAGCTCACCCGATGGCGGGGCCTACGAGCAGTACTTC. It yields the protein CASSPDGGAYEQYF. The entire variable domain, with the rest obtained from reference TRBV18 and TRBJ2-7, is as follows: NAGVMQNPRHLVRRRGQEARLRCSPMKGHSHVYWYRQLPEEGLKFMVYLQKENIIDESGMPKERFSAEFPKEGPSILRIQQVVRGDSAAYFCASSPDGGAYEQYFGPGTRLTVT.

This chain joins TRBV28 and TRBJ2-7; D possibly corresponds to TRBD2 (5 bases). The CDR3 totals 16 residues. Trimming took 5 bases from V and 0 from J, leaving 17 bases between them. The V gene's germline CDR1 is MDHEN and CDR2 SYDVKM. The CDR3 sequence is CASSPSAAGGSYEQYF. The CDR3 coding sequence is TGTGCCAGCAGTCCCTCGGCGGCGGGCGGCTCCTACGAGCAGTACTTC.